The present T cell receptor beta chain was sequenced within a study of T cell changes during pregnancy in multiple sclerosis. TCRdb's table, derived via immunoSEQ multiplex PCR, lists solely in-frame clones and lacks some. The sample holds about 100,000 clones, about 92% seen once. Sequenced material: peripheral blood, taken after pregnancy. The sequence derives from a female donor with multiple sclerosis, enrolled in a pregnancy study.

DNA for the CDR3: TGTGCCAGTAGTATTGGGACAGGGAAACGGTCGGGCAATCAGCCCCAGCATTTT. Translating gives CASSIGTGKRSGNQPQHF. This chain links TRBV19 with TRBJ1-5; 9 positions agree with TRBD1. CDR3 length: 18 residues. The V gene end was trimmed by 3 bases and the J gene end by 2 bases; junction bases not matched to a gene: 11. Germline-derived CDR1 and CDR2 are LNHDA and SQIVND (reference sequence).